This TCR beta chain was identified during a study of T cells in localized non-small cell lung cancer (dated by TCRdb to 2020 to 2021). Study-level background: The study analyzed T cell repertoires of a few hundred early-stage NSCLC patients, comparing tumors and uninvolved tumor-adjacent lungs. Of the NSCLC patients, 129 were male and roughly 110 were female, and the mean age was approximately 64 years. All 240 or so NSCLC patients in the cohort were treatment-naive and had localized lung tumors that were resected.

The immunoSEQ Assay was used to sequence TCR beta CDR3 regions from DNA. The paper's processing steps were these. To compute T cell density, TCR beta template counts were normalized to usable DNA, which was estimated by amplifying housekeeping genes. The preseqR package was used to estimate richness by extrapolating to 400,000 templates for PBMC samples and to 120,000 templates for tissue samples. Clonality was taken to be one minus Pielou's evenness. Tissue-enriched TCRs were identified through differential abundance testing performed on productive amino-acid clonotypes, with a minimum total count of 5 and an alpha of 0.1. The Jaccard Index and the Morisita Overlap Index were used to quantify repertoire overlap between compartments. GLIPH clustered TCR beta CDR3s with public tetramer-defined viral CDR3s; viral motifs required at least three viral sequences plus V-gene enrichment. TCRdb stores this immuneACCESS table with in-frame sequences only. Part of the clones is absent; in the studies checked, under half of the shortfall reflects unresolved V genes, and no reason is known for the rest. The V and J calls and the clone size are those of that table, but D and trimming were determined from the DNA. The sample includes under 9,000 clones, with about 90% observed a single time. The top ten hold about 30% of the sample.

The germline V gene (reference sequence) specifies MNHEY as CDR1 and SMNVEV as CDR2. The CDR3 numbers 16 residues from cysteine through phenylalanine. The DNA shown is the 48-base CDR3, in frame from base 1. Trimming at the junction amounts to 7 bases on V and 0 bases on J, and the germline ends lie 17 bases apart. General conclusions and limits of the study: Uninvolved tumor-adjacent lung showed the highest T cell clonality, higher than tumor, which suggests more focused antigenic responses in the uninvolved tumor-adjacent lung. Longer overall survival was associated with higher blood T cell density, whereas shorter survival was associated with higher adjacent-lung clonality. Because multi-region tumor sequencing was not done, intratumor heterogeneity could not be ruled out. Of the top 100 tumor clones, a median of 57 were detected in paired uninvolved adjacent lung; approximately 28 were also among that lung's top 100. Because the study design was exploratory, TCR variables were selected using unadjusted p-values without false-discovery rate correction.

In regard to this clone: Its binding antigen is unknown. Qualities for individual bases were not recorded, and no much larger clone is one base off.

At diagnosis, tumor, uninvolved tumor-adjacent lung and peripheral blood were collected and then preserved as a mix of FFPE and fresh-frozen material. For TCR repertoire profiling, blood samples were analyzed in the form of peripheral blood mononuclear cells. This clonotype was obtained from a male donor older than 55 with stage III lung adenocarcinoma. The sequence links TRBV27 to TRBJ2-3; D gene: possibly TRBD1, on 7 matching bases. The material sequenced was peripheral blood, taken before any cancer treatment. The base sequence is TGTGCCAGCACTCCCTGGCGGGGACAGAGCACAGATACGCAGTATTTT. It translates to CASTPWRGQSTDTQYF.